The text below deals with one T cell receptor beta chain. TCRdb keeps only in-frame clones here, not all; method: immunoSEQ multiplex PCR. The sample lists 150,000 to 200,000 clones, 91% occurring once. In germline, CDR1 is MNHEY, CDR2 SMNVEV (reference sequence). The V end was cut by 4 bases, the J end by 2 bases, with 9 bases between. The CDR3 is made up of 14 amino acids. This specimen comes from a study of control samples from healthy donors and cancer patients. This receptor was identified in a woman aged 25 to 45 in good health. V is TRBV27 and J is TRBJ2-4; D is ambiguous. Sequencing input: blood. As DNA, the CDR3 is TGTGCCAGCAGTTCTGTGGGGACCAAAAACATTCAGTACTTC. Amino acid sequence: CASSSVGTKNIQYF.